This TCR beta chain comes out of a study of blood T cell repertoires in COVID-19. Sequencing was performed with immunoSEQ multiplex PCR; in TCRdb, only in-frame clones are kept and a portion is missing. The sample consists of 150,000 or so clones, around 83% of them appearing once. Trimming removed 1 base from V and 5 bases from J; junction bases left unmatched: 8. Germline CDR1 reads SGHTA; CDR2 reads FQGTGA. This CDR3 contains 16 residues. This clone has a handful of counts. The chain employs TRBV7-3 and TRBJ2-1; 7 bases line up with TRBD2. This receptor was identified in a woman between 55 and 75 years old with COVID-19, enrolled during active disease. Specimen: peripheral blood. The CDR3: CASSLIGGGPHNEQFF. CDR3 coding DNA: TGTGCCAGCAGCTTAATCGGGGGAGGGCCCCACAATGAGCAGTTCTTC.